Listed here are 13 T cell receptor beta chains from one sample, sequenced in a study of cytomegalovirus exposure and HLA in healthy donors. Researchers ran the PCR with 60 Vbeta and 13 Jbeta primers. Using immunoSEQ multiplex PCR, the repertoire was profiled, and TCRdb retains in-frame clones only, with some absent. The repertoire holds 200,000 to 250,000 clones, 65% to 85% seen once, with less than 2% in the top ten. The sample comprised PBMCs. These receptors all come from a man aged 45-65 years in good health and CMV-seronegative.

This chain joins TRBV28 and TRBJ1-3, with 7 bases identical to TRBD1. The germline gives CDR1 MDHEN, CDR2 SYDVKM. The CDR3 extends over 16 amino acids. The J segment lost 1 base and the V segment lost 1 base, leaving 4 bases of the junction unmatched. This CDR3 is CASSLYWTGSGNTIYF. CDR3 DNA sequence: TGTGCCAGCAGTTTATATTGGACAGGTTCTGGAAACACCATATATTTT.

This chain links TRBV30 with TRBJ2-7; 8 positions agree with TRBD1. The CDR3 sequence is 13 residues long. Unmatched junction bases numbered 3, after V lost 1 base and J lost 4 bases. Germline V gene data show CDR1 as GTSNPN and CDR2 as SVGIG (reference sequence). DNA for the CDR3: TGTGCCTGGAGTGGCAGGGGGCAGTACGAGCAGTACTTC. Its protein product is CAWSGRGQYEQYF.

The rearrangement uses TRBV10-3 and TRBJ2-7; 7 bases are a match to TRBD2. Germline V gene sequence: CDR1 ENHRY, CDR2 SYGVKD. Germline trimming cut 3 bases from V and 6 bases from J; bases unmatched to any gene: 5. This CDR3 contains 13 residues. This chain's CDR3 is CAISERGEIEQYF. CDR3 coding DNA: TGTGCCATCAGTGAACGGGGGGAGATCGAGCAGTACTTC.

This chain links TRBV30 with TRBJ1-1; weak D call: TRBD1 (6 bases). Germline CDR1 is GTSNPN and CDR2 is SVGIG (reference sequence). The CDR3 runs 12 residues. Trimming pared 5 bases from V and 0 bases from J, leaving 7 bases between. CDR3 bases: TGTGCCTGGGGACAGTTGAACACTGAAGCTTTCTTT. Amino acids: CAWGQLNTEAFF.

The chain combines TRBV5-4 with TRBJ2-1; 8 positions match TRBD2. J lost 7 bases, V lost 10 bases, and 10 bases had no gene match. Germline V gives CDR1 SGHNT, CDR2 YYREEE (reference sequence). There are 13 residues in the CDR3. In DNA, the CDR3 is TGTGCCTTCCGACTAGCGAACAGGAATGAGCAGTTCTTC. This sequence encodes CAFRLANRNEQFF. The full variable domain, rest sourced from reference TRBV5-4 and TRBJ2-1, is ETGVTQSPTHLIKTRGQQVTLRCSSQSGHNTVSWYQQALGQGPQFIFQYYREEENGRGNFPPRFSGLQFPNYSSELNVNALELDDSALYLCAFRLANRNEQFFGPGTRLTVL.

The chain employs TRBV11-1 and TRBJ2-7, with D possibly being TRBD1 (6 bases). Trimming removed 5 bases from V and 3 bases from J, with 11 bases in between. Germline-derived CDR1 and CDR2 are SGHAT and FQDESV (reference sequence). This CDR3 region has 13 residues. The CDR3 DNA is TGTGCCAGCAGCCTCGGACAGAACTACGAGCAGTACTTC. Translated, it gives CASSLGQNYEQYF.

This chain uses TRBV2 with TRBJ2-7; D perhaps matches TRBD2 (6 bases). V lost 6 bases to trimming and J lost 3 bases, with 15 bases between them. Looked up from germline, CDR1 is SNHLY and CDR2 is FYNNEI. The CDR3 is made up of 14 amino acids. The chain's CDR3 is CASRQWREGYEQYF. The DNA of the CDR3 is TGTGCCAGCAGACAGTGGAGGGAAGGCTACGAGCAGTACTTC.

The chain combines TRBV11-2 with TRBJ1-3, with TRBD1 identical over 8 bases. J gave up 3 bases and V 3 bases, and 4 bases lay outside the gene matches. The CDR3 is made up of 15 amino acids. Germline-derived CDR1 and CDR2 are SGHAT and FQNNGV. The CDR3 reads CASSFTGGVGNTIYF. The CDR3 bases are TGTGCCAGCAGCTTTACAGGGGGAGTTGGAAACACCATATATTTT.

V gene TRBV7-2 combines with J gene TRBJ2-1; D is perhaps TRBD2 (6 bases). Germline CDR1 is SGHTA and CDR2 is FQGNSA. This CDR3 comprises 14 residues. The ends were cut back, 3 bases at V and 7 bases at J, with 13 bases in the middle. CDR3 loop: CASSLGGGSNEQFF. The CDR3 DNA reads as TGTGCCAGCAGCTTGGGGGGAGGTAGTAATGAGCAGTTCTTC.

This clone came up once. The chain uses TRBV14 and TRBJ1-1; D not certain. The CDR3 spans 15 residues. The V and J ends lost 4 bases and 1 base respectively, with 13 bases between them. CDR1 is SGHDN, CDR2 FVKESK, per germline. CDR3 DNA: TGTGCCAGCAGCCCCCGATGGGGAGGGAACACTGAAGCTTTCTTT. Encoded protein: CASSPRWGGNTEAFF.

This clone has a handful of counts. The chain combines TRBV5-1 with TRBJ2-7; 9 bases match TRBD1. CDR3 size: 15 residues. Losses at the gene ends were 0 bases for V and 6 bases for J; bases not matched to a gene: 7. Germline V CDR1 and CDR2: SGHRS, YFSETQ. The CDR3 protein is CASSLEGQGLGEQYF. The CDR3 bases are TGCGCCAGCAGCTTGGAGGGACAGGGTCTCGGCGAGCAGTACTTC.

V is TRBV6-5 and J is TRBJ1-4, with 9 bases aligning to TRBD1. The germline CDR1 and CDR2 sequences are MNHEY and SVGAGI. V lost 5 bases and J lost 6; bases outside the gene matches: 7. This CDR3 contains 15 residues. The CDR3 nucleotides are TGTGCCAGCAGTGGGTGGACAGGGGTAGATGAAAAACTGTTTTTT. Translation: CASSGWTGVDEKLFF.

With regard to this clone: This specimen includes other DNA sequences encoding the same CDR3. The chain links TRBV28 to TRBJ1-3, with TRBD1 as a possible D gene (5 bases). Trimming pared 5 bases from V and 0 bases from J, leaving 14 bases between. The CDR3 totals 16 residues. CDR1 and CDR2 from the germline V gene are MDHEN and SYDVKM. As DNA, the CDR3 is TGTGCCAGCAGTCTCTCCGGGCAGGGCTCTGGAAACACCATATATTTT. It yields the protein CASSLSGQGSGNTIYF.